This T cell receptor (beta chain) stems from a study of blood T cell repertoires in COVID-19. V lost 5 bases, J lost 1 base, and 11 bases stayed unmatched. The CDR3 covers 16 residues. Germline values: CDR1 LNHDA, CDR2 SQIVND (reference sequence). This table comes from immunoSEQ multiplex PCR, and its TCRdb copy is limited to in-frame clones, with some not included. The sample has some 130,000 clones; just over 75% are singletons. The sequenced sample consisted of peripheral blood. The rearrangement links TRBV19 to TRBJ2-7, with 7 bases aligning to TRBD2. This clonotype was sampled from a human donor in a cohort sampled during active COVID-19. CDR3 amino acids: CASSPIRDYHSYEQYF. In DNA, the CDR3 is TGTGCCAGTAGTCCCATCCGGGACTATCATTCCTACGAGCAGTACTTC.